The clone carrying this T cell receptor (beta chain) was detected a few times. This specimen comes from a study of blood T cell repertoires in COVID-19. Original handling: Estimation of nucleated cell counts was performed using reference gene primer amplification. Sequencing used immunoSEQ multiplex PCR; TCRdb keeps in-frame clones, though not all of them. The D gene and trimming were derived from the DNA, and the V and J assignments and clone size from that table. This repertoire shows around 250,000 clones, around 87% found once; its top ten account for around 7.3%. The sequence was obtained from a woman in her sixties or seventies with active or convalescent COVID-19. Sequenced: peripheral blood.

CDR3 sequence (DNA): TGTGCCAGCAGCTTACGGGGAGAGGGATACTATGGCTACACCTTC. Its protein is CASSLRGEGYYGYTF. V usage is TRBV7-2 and J usage is TRBJ1-2; no firm D call. The CDR3 contains 15 residues. The germline V gene has CDR1 SGHTA and CDR2 FQGNSA. V lost 2 bases and J 3 bases, leaving 13 bases between the germline ends.